Below are 3 T cell receptor beta chains sequenced from a single sample in a study of cytomegalovirus exposure and HLA in healthy donors (dated by TCRdb to about 2017). To prepare the library, the immunoSEQ multiplex PCR assay was applied. For the multiplex PCR, a mixture combining 60 forward primers for TCR Vbeta segments and 13 reverse primers for TCR Jbeta segments was used. Sourced from immuneACCESS, this table was stored by TCRdb with only in-frame sequences that have V and J called. A share of the clones is absent; for the studies checked, an unresolved V gene accounts for under half, and the remainder has no known explanation. Counted in this sample were over 60,000 clones; roughly 82% of them appeared once. Under 15% of the sample comes from the top ten. The specimen sequenced was PBMCs. Every receptor here comes from a man in his 70s in good health and CMV-seronegative.

The chain recombines TRBV6-1 with TRBJ1-6; tentative D call: TRBD1 (5 bases). The CDR3 totals 14 residues. V lost 5 bases to trimming and J lost 10 bases, with 15 bases between them. Germline CDR1 MNHNS, CDR2 SASEGT. The CDR3 DNA reads TGTGCCAGCAGTCGATTGGGGGGGGACTCACCCCTCCACTTT. It codes for CASSRLGGDSPLHF.

The V gene is TRBV6-5, the J gene TRBJ1-1; weak D call: TRBD1 (6 bases). Germline loops: CDR1 MNHEY, CDR2 SVGAGI. Trimming stripped 5 bases from V and 1 base from J, with 11 bases between. This CDR3 has 14 amino acids. Here the CDR3 DNA reads TGTGCCAGCAGTCGACAACAGGGGAACACTGAAGCTTTCTTT. This translates into CASSRQQGNTEAFF.

This chain connects TRBV2 to TRBJ2-7; D is uncertain. Germline loops: CDR1 SNHLY, CDR2 FYNNEI. CDR3 length: 11 amino acids. Trimming cost V 6 bases and J 6 bases, with 9 bases left between them. The CDR3 loop reads CASRTMAEQYF. The CDR3 region has the DNA TGTGCCAGCAGGACAATGGCCGAGCAGTACTTC.